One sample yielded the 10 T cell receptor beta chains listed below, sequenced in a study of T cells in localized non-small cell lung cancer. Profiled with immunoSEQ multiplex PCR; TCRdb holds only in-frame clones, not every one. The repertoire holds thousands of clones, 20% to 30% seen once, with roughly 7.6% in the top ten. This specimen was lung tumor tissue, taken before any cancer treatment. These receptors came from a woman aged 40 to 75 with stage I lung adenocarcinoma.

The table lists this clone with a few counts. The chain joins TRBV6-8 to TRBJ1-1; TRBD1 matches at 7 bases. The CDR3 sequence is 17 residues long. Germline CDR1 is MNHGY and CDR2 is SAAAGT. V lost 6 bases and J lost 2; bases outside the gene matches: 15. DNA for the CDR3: TGTGCCAGCAGGAGAATTGCAGGGGGTACATCAAACACTGAAGCTTTCTTT. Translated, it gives CASRRIAGGTSNTEAFF.

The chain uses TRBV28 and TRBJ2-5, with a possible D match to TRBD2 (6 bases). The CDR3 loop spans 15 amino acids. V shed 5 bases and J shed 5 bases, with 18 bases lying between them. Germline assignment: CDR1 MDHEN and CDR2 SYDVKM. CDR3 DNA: TGTGCCAGCAGTCGAAGAAGAACCCGGGGGGAGACCCAGTACTTC. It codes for CASSRRRTRGETQYF.

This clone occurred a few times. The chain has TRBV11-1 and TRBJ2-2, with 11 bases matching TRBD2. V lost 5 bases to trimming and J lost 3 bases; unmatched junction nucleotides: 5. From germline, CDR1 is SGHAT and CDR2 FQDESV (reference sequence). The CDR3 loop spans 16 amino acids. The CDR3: CASSLLSGGDTGELFF. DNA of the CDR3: TGTGCCAGCAGCCTCCTTAGCGGGGGGGACACCGGGGAGCTGTTTTTT.

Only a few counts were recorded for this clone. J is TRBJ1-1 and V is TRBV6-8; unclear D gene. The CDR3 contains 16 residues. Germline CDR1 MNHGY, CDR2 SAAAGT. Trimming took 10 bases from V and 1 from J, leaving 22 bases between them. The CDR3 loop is CAISRTEWGENTEAFF. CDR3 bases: TGTGCCATCAGCCGGACGGAATGGGGTGAGAACACTGAAGCTTTCTTT.

CDR3 sequence: CASSLGLPQDTQYF. The CDR3 bases are TGCGCCAGCAGCTTGGGTCTTCCTCAGGATACGCAGTATTTT. V and J are TRBV5-1 and TRBJ2-3; no clear D gene. V dropped 0 bases and J dropped 6 bases, with 11 bases sitting between them. The V gene's germline CDR1 is SGHRS and CDR2 YFSETQ. The CDR3 has 14 residues.

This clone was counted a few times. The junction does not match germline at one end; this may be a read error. CDR3: CASSVEARDGNEKLFF. Written as DNA, the CDR3 is TGTGCCAGCAGCGTAGAGGCAAGGGACGGTAATGAAAAACTGTTTTTT. The rearrangement links TRBV11-3 to TRBJ1-4; D perhaps matches TRBD1 (5 bases). Germline V gene lookup returns CDR1 SGHNT and CDR2 YENEEA. The CDR3 loop spans 16 amino acids.

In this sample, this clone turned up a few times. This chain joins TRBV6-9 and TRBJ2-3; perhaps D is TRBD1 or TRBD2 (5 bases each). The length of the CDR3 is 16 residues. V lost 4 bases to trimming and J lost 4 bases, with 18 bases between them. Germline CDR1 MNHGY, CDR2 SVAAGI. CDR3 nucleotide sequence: TGTGCCAGCAGTTGGGACCTCAAGAAGGGCGCAGATACGCAGTATTTT. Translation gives CASSWDLKKGADTQYF.

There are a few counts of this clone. In nucleotides, the CDR3 is TGTGCCAGCAGCTTTACTGTTTTGGGAGGGGGCAATGAGCAGTTCTTC. This sequence encodes CASSFTVLGGGNEQFF. V is TRBV7-6 and J is TRBJ2-1; D may be TRBD2 (7 bases). The V gene's germline CDR1 is SGHVS and CDR2 FNYEAQ. V was cut by 3 bases and J by 6 bases, with 18 bases left in between. The CDR3 is made up of 16 amino acids.

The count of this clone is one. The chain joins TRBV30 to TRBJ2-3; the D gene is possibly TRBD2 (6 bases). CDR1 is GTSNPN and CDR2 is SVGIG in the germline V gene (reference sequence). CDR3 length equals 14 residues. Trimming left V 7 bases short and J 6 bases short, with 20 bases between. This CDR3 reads CALWAGPQEDTQYF. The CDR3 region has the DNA TGTGCCTTATGGGCGGGGCCTCAAGAGGATACGCAGTATTTT.

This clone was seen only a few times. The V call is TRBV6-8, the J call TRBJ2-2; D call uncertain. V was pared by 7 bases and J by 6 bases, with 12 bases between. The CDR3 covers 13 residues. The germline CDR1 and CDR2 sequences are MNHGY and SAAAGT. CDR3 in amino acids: CASNLKLSGELFF. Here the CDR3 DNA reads TGTGCCAGCAACCTCAAGTTATCCGGGGAGCTGTTTTTT.